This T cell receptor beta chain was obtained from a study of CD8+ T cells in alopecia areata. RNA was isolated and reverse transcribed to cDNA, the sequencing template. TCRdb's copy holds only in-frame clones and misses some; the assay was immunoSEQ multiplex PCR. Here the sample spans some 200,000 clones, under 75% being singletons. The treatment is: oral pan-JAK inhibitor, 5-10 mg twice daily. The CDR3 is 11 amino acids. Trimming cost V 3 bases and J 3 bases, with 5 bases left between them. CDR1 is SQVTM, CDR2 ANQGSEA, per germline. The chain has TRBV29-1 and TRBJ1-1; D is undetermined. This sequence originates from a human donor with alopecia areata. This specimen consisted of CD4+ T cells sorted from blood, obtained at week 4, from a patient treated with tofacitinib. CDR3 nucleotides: TGCAGCGTTGATTTCTACACTGAAGCTTTCTTT. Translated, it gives CSVDFYTEAFF.